This entry describes one T cell receptor (beta chain). This sample was taken from a study of shared clonotypes between healthy human individuals. Sequencing was performed with immunoSEQ multiplex PCR; in TCRdb, only in-frame clones are kept and a portion is missing. The sample includes 2 million to 2.5 million clones, around 96% seen only once; the top ten take 0.85% to 1.2%. V lost 5 bases to trimming and J lost 2 bases, with 9 bases between them. Germline V gene sequence: CDR1 SQVTM, CDR2 ANQGSEA. The CDR3 runs 13 residues. Naive CD8 cells lacked CD45RO and underwent positive selection for CCR7, leaving out terminally differentiated effector memory CD45RA+ cells.

The sequence derives from a man aged 18 to 35 in good health. The J gene is TRBJ2-2, the V gene TRBV29-1, with D tentatively TRBD2 (5 bases). The source material was naive CD8+ T cells sorted from blood. The CDR3 is CSVRELNTGELFF. The CDR3 nucleotides read TGCAGCGTTAGGGAGCTAAACACCGGGGAGCTGTTTTTT.